Below are 6 T cell receptor beta chains sequenced from a single sample in a study of radiotherapy plus CTLA-4 blockade in lung cancer. Only in-frame clones appear in the TCRdb table, and some are missing; sequencing was by immunoSEQ multiplex PCR. The table includes about 70,000 clones, more than 70% detected once. This specimen consisted of peripheral blood, obtained from a patient treated with radiotherapy plus ipilimumab. The receptors stem from a human donor with non-small cell lung cancer whose response to radiotherapy plus ipilimumab could not be evaluated. Some clones in this sample may be carry-over from other donors' samples.

V usage is TRBV5-6 and J usage is TRBJ2-7, with D unresolved. Germline V gene data show CDR1 as SGHDT and CDR2 as YYEEEE. The CDR3 loop spans 13 amino acids. The V gene lost 0 bases and the J gene lost 2 bases, with 6 bases spanning the gap. In DNA form, the CDR3 reads TGTGCCAGCAGCTTGGACAGTCCCTACGAGCAGTACTTC. Protein sequence: CASSLDSPYEQYF.

Turning to this clone: The germline gene is not matched at one end of the junction; a read error may be the cause. This chain connects TRBV7-7 to TRBJ2-3; 9 bases agree with TRBD2. The length of the CDR3 is 14 residues. Germline CDR1 reads SSHAT; CDR2 reads FNYEAQ (reference sequence). The CDR3 sequence: CASSLGLATDTQYF. CDR3 nucleotide sequence: TGTGCTAGCAGCTTGGGACTAGCCACAGATACGCAGTATTTT.

This clone was found a few times. The CDR3 region is CASSVDRGFSGNTIYF. DNA of the CDR3: TGTGCCAGTAGTGTCGACAGGGGATTTTCTGGAAACACCATATATTTT. The chain employs TRBV19 and TRBJ1-3; TRBD1 matches at 8 bases. The germline V gene encodes CDR1 LNHDA and CDR2 SQIVND (reference sequence). This CDR3 comprises 16 residues. After removal of 5 bases from V and 1 base from J, the junction contained 7 bases not matched to a gene. The entire variable domain, with the rest obtained from reference TRBV19 and TRBJ1-3, is as follows: DGGITQSPKYLFRKEGQNVTLSCEQNLNHDAMYWYRQDPGQGLRLIYYSQIVNDFQKGDIAEGYSVSREKKESFPLTVTSAQKNPTAFYLCASSVDRGFSGNTIYFGEGSWLTVV.

A few counts support this clone. V usage is TRBV5-6 and J usage is TRBJ1-4, with a tentative D call TRBD1 (5 bases). This CDR3 is built from 18 residues. Germline V gene data show CDR1 as SGHDT and CDR2 as YYEEEE. V lost 1 base and J 4 bases, leaving 20 bases between the germline ends. This CDR3 is CASSLTRLRDGGNEKLFF. CDR3 coding DNA: TGTGCCAGCAGCTTGACACGTCTTCGGGACGGGGGTAATGAAAAACTGTTTTTT. The full variable domain, completed using reference TRBV5-6 and TRBJ1-4, is DAGVTQSPTHLIKTRGQQVTLRCSPKSGHDTVSWYQQALGQGPQFIFQYYEEEERQRGNFPDRFSGHQFPNYSSELNVNALLLGDSALYLCASSLTRLRDGGNEKLFFGSGTQLSVL.

The V gene is TRBV7-3, the J gene TRBJ2-7; weak D call: TRBD1 (5 bases). Germline V lookup: CDR1 SGHTA, CDR2 FQGTGA. V was shortened by 5 bases and J by 2 bases, with 13 bases between the two germline ends. This CDR3 contains 14 residues. The CDR3 here is CASSLTQGTYEQYF. CDR3 sequence (DNA): TGTGCCAGCAGCCTTACCCAGGGTACCTACGAGCAGTACTTC.

In DNA form, the CDR3 reads TGTGCCAGCAGGCCCCGGGTCCTGCAAGAGACCCAGTACTTC. This encodes CASRPRVLQETQYF. This rearrangement joins TRBV6-5 to TRBJ2-5; D remains unclear. Trimming took 6 bases from V and 2 from J, leaving 13 bases between them. The CDR3 has 14 amino acids. CDR1 MNHEY and CDR2 SVGAGI come from the germline V gene.